This T cell receptor beta chain appears in the sequencing data of a study of blood T cell repertoires in COVID-19. In the study's own analysis: Estimates of nucleated cell counts were drawn from the amplification of reference gene primers. Generated by immunoSEQ multiplex PCR, the TCRdb table keeps only in-frame clones and is missing some. The DNA was the basis for D and trimming; V, J and clone size are from that table. The sample holds fewer than 250,000 clones, around four fifths seen once. Trimming shortened V by 5 bases and J by 6 bases, and 20 bases separated the two germline ends. Germline CDR1 is MNHEY and CDR2 is SVGAGI. The CDR3 contains 15 residues.

The sequenced sample consisted of peripheral blood. The sequence was obtained from a man between 60 and 70 years old with COVID-19, enrolled during active disease. The chain carries TRBV6-5 and TRBJ2-7; TRBD2 is a possible D gene (6 bases). The CDR3, as DNA: TGTGCCAGCAGTCCCCCGGGACTTCCCCTTCCCGAGCAGTACTTC. The encoded protein is CASSPPGLPLPEQYF.